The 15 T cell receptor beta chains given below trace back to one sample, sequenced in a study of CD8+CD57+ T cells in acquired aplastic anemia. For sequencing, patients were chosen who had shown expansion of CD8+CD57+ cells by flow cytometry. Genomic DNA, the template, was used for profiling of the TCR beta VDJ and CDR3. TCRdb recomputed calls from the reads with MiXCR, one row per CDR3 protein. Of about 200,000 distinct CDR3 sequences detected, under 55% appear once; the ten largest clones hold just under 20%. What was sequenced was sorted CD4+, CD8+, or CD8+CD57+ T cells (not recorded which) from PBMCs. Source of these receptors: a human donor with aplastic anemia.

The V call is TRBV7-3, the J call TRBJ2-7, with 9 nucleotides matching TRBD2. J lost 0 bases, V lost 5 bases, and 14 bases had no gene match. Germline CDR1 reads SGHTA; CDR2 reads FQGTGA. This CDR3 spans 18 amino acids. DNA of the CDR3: TGTGCCAGCAGCGGTCCACCGGGGAGCGGGGGGACCTCCTACGAGCAGTACTTC. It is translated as CASSGPPGSGGTSYEQYF.

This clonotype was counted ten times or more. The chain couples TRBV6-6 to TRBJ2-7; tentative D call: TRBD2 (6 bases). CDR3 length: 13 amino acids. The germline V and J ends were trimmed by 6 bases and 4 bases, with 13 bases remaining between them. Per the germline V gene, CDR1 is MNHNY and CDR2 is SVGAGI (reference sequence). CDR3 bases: TGTGCCAGCAGCCGGGACTTTGCGTACGAGCAGTACTTC. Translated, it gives CASSRDFAYEQYF.

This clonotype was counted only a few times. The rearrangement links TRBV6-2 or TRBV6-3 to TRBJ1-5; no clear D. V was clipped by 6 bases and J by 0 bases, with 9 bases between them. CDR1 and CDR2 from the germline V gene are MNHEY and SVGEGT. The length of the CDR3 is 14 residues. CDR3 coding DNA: TGTGCCAGCAGAAAGGGAAATAGCAATCAGCCCCAGCATTTT. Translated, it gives CASRKGNSNQPQHF.

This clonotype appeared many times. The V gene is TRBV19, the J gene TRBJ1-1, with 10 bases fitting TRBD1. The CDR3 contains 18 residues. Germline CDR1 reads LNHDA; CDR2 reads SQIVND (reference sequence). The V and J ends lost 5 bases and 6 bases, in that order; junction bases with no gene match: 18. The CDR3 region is CASSHRQGADEINAEAFF. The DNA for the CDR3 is TGTGCCAGTAGTCACCGACAGGGGGCGGACGAAATCAACGCTGAAGCTTTCTTT.

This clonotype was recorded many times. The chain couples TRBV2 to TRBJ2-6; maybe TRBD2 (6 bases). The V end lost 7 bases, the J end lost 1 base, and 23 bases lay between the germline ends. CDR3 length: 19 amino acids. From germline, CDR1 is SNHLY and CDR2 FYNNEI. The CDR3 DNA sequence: TGTGCCAGCATCCCGTTGGCGGGACTGACCCTATCTGGGGCCAACGTCCTGACTTTC. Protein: CASIPLAGLTLSGANVLTF.

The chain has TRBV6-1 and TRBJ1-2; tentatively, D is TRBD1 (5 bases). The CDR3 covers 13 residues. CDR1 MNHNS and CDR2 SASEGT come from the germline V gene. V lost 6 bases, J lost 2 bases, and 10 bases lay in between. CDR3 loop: CASSWGSNYGYTF. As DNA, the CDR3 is TGTGCCAGCAGCTGGGGGTCCAACTATGGCTACACCTTC.

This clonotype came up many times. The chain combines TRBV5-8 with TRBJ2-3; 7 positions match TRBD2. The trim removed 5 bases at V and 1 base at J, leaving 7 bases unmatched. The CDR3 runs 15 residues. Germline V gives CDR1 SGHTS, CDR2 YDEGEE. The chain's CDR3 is CASRSSGERTDTQYF. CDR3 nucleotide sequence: TGTGCCAGCAGATCGAGCGGGGAACGCACAGATACGCAGTATTTT.

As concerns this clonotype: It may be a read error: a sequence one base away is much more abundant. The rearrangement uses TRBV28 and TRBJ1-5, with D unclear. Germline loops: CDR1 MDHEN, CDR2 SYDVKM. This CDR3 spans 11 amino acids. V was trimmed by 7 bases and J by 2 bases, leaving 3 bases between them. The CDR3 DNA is TGTGCCAGCAATGGCAATCAGCCCCAGCATTTT. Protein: CASNGNQPQHF.

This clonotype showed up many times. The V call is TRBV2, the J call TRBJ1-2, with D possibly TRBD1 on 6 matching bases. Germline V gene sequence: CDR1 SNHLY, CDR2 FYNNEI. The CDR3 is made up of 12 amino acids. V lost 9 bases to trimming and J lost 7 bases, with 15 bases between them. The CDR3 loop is CASQGSLLGYTF. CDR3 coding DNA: TGTGCCAGTCAGGGGAGTCTCCTTGGCTACACCTTC.

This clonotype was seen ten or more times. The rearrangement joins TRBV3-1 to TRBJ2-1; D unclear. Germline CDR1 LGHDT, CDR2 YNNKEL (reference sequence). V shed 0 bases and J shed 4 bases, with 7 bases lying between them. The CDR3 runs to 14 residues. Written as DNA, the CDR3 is TGTGCCAGCAGCCAAGAATGGCAGTACAATGAGCAGTTCTTC. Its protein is CASSQEWQYNEQFF.

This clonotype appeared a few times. The CDR3 protein is CASSGQGTNTEAFF. The DNA of the CDR3 is TGTGCCAGCTCCGGACAGGGAACGAACACTGAAGCTTTCTTT. V usage is TRBV18 and J usage is TRBJ1-1; 8 bases line up with TRBD1. V lost 6 bases, J lost 1 base, and 4 bases stayed unmatched. The germline V gene has CDR1 KGHSH and CDR2 LQKENI. This CDR3 region has 14 residues.

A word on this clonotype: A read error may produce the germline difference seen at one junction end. CDR3 sequence: CASSAGLAGFNEQSF. The CDR3 DNA reads as TGCGCCAGCAGCGCGGGACTAGCGGGGTTCAATGAGCAGTCCTTC. This chain connects TRBV5-1 to TRBJ2-1; TRBD2 agrees at 13 bases. The CDR3 covers 15 residues. Germline lookup yields CDR1 SGHRS and CDR2 YFSETQ. The variable domain in full, with the rest retrieved from reference TRBV5-1 and TRBJ2-1, is KAGVTQTPRYLIKTRGQQVTLSCSPISGHRSVSWYQQTPGQGLQFLFEYFSETQRNKGNFPGRFSGRQFSNSRSEMNVSTLELGDSALYLCASSAGLAGFNEQSFGPGTRLTVL.

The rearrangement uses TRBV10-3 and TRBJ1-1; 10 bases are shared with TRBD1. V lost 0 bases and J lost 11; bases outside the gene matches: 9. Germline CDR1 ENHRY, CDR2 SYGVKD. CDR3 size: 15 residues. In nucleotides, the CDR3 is TGTGCCATCAGTGAGTCGGGGACAGGGGAGATGTTTGCTTTCTTT. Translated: CAISESGTGEMFAFF.

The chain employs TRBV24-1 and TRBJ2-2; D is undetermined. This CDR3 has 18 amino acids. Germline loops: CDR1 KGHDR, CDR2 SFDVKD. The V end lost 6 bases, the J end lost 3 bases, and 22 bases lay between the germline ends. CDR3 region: CATSPPQSPDTDTGELFF. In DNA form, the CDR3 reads TGTGCCACCAGTCCACCCCAGAGCCCTGACACTGACACCGGGGAGCTGTTTTTT.

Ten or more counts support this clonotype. The CDR3 nucleotides read TGTGCCAGCAGTGACAGGGGACGGCAGCCCCAGCATTTT. It translates to CASSDRGRQPQHF. The rearrangement joins TRBV2 to TRBJ1-5, with D perhaps TRBD1 (6 bases). V lost 3 bases to trimming and J lost 7 bases, with 10 bases between them. In germline, CDR1 is SNHLY, CDR2 FYNNEI. CDR3 length: 13 residues.